One and the same sample provided the 20 T cell receptor beta chains below, sequenced in a study of PD-1 blockade in mismatch repair-deficient tumors. Here immunoSEQ multiplex PCR was the method, and the copy in TCRdb shows in-frame clones only, minus some. The data contain around 18,000 clones, about 87% of them seen just once; the ten biggest clones take up about 1.5%. Sequences were derived from PBMCs, sampled less than 25 weeks after starting pembrolizumab. These receptors were collected from an adult with mismatch repair-deficient cancer.

This sequence joins TRBV7-8 and TRBJ2-1, with TRBD2 matching over 11 bases. From germline, CDR1 is SGHVS and CDR2 FQNEAQ. The CDR3 runs 15 residues. After removal of 7 bases from V and 7 bases from J, the junction contained 9 bases not matched to a gene. CDR3 sequence reads: CASTQTSGIVNEQFF. The CDR3 region has the DNA TGTGCCAGCACCCAGACTAGCGGGATCGTTAATGAGCAGTTCTTC.

The sample holds one count of this clone. The chain employs TRBV19 and TRBJ2-2; 10 bases match TRBD2. The germline CDR1 and CDR2 sequences are LNHDA and SQIVND (reference sequence). V gave up 4 bases and J gave up 7 bases; unmatched junction bases: 6. The CDR3 extends over 15 amino acids. In DNA form, the CDR3 reads TGTGCCAGTAGTAGCCTAGCGGGAGACCTCGGGGAGCTGTTTTTT. It specifies CASSSLAGDLGELFF.

The chain combines TRBV13 with TRBJ2-1; the D gene is possibly TRBD2 (5 bases). V was cut by 4 bases and J by 9 bases, with 22 bases left in between. The CDR3 is 16 amino acids. Germline V gene data show CDR1 as PRHDT and CDR2 as FYEKMQ (reference sequence). DNA for the CDR3: TGTGCCAGCAGCTCACAACCGACCGAACTAGGAATTGAGCAGTTCTTC. Encoded protein: CASSSQPTELGIEQFF.

The gene calls are TRBV7-2 and TRBJ1-4; no firm D call. The CDR3 has 15 residues. Between the trimmed V and J ends, which lost 1 base and 8 bases, there was a span of 14 bases. Germline lookup yields CDR1 SGHTA and CDR2 FQGNSA. The CDR3 nucleotides read TGTGCCAGCAGCTTAGATCCAGGCACAAGGGAAAAACTGTTTTTT. This sequence encodes CASSLDPGTREKLFF.

This clone was picked up a small number of times. The chain recombines TRBV28 with TRBJ2-7, with D possibly TRBD1 on 6 matching bases. The CDR3 is 12 residues long. The germline V and J ends were trimmed by 6 bases and 3 bases, with 9 bases remaining between them. The V gene's germline CDR1 is MDHEN and CDR2 SYDVKM. The CDR3 region is CASREGGYEQYF. Here the CDR3 DNA reads TGTGCCAGCAGAGAAGGGGGCTACGAGCAGTACTTC. Supplemented by reference TRBV28 and TRBJ2-7, the full variable domain reads DVKVTQSSRYLVKRTGEKVFLECVQDMDHENMFWYRQDPGLGLRLIYFSYDVKMKEKGDIPEGYSVSREKKERFSLILESASTNQTSMYLCASREGGYEQYFGPGTRLTVT.

This chain uses TRBV28 with TRBJ1-3, with 7 bases that match TRBD1. With V trimmed by 7 bases and J by 0 bases, 3 bases remained unmatched. The CDR3 runs to 14 residues. Germline loops: CDR1 MDHEN, CDR2 SYDVKM. The CDR3 DNA sequence: TGTGCCAGCAAAACAGGGGACTCTGGAAACACCATATATTTT. Protein product: CASKTGDSGNTIYF. Looking up the rest from reference TRBV28 and TRBJ1-3 gives the full variable domain: DVKVTQSSRYLVKRTGEKVFLECVQDMDHENMFWYRQDPGLGLRLIYFSYDVKMKEKGDIPEGYSVSREKKERFSLILESASTNQTSMYLCASKTGDSGNTIYFGEGSWLTVV.

V is TRBV27 and J is TRBJ2-5, with TRBD2 as a possible D gene (6 bases). The closer fit of TRBJ2-7 to the DNA end suggests the J call may be wrong. The CDR3 has 12 amino acids. The V gene's germline CDR1 is MNHEY and CDR2 SMNVEV (reference sequence). Here the CDR3 reads CASSPGLNEQYF. Written as DNA, the CDR3 is TGTGCCAGCAGCCCGGGACTCAACGAGCAGTACTTC.

This chain joins TRBV6-1 and TRBJ1-5, with D possibly TRBD1 on 6 matching bases. Germline V lookup: CDR1 MNHNS, CDR2 SASEGT. V was clipped by 3 bases and J by 3 bases, with 12 bases between them. This CDR3 is built from 15 residues. CDR3 amino acids: CASSDQGLDNQPQHF. CDR3 nucleotide sequence: TGTGCCAGCAGTGATCAGGGGCTCGACAATCAGCCCCAGCATTTT.

V usage is TRBV4-1 and J usage is TRBJ1-6; 12 bases map to TRBD1. With 4 bases clipped from V and 10 bases from J, the junction kept 11 bases outside the gene matches. The CDR3 runs 17 residues. Looked up from germline, CDR1 is MGHRA and CDR2 is YSYEKL. The CDR3 sequence is CASSPVPGQGARSPLHF. The DNA of the CDR3 is TGCGCCAGCAGCCCTGTCCCGGGACAGGGGGCCAGATCACCCCTCCACTTT.

This clone was picked up one time. This chain links TRBV6-4 with TRBJ2-3; TRBD2 is a possible D gene (5 bases). The CDR3 covers 14 residues. The germline gives CDR1 MRHNA, CDR2 SNTAGT. Trimming left V 2 bases short and J 1 base short, with 7 bases between. CDR3 protein: CASSDGGGTDTQYF. The CDR3 region has the DNA TGTGCCAGCAGTGACGGAGGAGGCACAGATACGCAGTATTTT.

The chain has TRBV6-5 and TRBJ1-2; TRBD1 matches at 7 bases. Losses at the gene ends were 2 bases for V and 8 bases for J; bases not matched to a gene: 5. CDR1 and CDR2 from the germline V gene are MNHEY and SVGAGI. This CDR3 spans 13 amino acids. CDR3 nucleotides: TGTGCCAGCAGTTACGCCGACAGGGAGGGCTACACCTTC. Protein sequence: CASSYADREGYTF.

The chain is built from TRBV16 and TRBJ1-2; possibly TRBD1 for D (6 bases). The CDR3 is 14 residues long. Trimming took 4 bases from V and 5 from J, leaving 14 bases between them. The germline V gene encodes CDR1 KGHSY and CDR2 FQNENV. For the CDR3, the DNA is TGTGCCAGCAGCCCGACCAATACAGGGTATGGCTACACCTTC. Translation: CASSPTNTGYGYTF.

This rearrangement joins TRBV28 to TRBJ1-5; 11 nucleotides match TRBD1. V was clipped by 7 bases and J by 6 bases; unmatched bases: 5. The CDR3 loop spans 14 amino acids. Looked up from germline, CDR1 is MDHEN and CDR2 is SYDVKM. The DNA of the CDR3 is TGTGCCAGCACCGGGACAGGGGGTCGTCAGCCCCAGCATTTT. This encodes CASTGTGGRQPQHF.

The V gene is TRBV5-1, the J gene TRBJ2-1; 11 nucleotides align to TRBD2. The germline V gene has CDR1 SGHRS and CDR2 YFSETQ. The CDR3 covers 17 residues. V lost 6 bases to trimming and J lost 1 base; unmatched junction nucleotides: 9. The CDR3 loop is CASTLAGEAGSYNEQFF. The CDR3 DNA is TGCGCCAGCACACTAGCGGGAGAGGCAGGGTCCTACAATGAGCAGTTCTTC.

The chain has TRBV6-4 and TRBJ2-7; 12 positions agree with TRBD2. CDR1 is MRHNA, CDR2 SNTAGT, per germline. V trimming: 6 bases; J trimming: 4 bases; junction bases outside the gene matches: 4. This CDR3 has 14 amino acids. CDR3 sequence: CASSPTSGGYEQYF. The CDR3 DNA reads as TGTGCCAGCAGCCCGACTAGCGGGGGTTACGAGCAGTACTTC.

This chain connects TRBV28 to TRBJ2-3, with D unresolved. V lost 3 bases and J 2 bases, leaving 9 bases between the germline ends. CDR1 is MDHEN, CDR2 SYDVKM, per germline. The CDR3 totals 14 residues. Written as DNA, the CDR3 is TGTGCCAGCAGTTTGCGGCAGAACACAGATACGCAGTATTTT. Amino acids: CASSLRQNTDTQYF.

The chain joins TRBV2 to TRBJ2-2; 13 nucleotides line up with TRBD2. From germline, CDR1 is SNHLY and CDR2 FYNNEI. Losses at the gene ends were 10 bases for V and 7 bases for J; bases not matched to a gene: 6. The CDR3 totals 14 residues. The CDR3 DNA reads as TGTGCCACCGGGACTAGCGGGACTGTCGGGGAGCTGTTTTTT. This gives the protein CATGTSGTVGELFF. Combining the CDR3 with reference TRBV2 and TRBJ2-2 gives the whole variable domain EPEVTQTPSHQVTQMGQEVILRCVPISNHLYFYWYRQILGQKVEFLVSFYNNEISEKSEIFDDQFSVERPDGSNFTLKIRSTKLEDSAMYFCATGTSGTVGELFFGEGSRLTVL.

The chain combines TRBV7-3 with TRBJ1-1; the D is unclear. V was shortened by 2 bases and J by 7 bases, with 8 bases between the two germline ends. CDR1 SGHTA and CDR2 FQGTGA come from the germline V gene. The CDR3 loop spans 12 amino acids. CDR3: CASSLLQREAFF. In nucleotides, the CDR3 is TGTGCCAGCAGCTTACTTCAGCGTGAAGCTTTCTTT.

The chain couples TRBV9 to TRBJ2-4; 15 bases fit TRBD2. Germline V gene lookup returns CDR1 SGDLS and CDR2 YYNGEE. CDR3 length equals 19 residues. V gave up 0 bases and J gave up 0 bases; unmatched junction bases: 4. The CDR3 region has the DNA TGTGCCAGCAGCGTAGACGGGACTAGCGGGAGGATAGCCAAAAACATTCAGTACTTC. Its translation: CASSVDGTSGRIAKNIQYF.

The chain couples TRBV11-2 to TRBJ2-2; 7 bases are shared with TRBD1. The CDR3 has 17 amino acids. CDR1 and CDR2 (germline): SGHAT, FQNNGV. J lost 0 bases, V lost 2 bases, and 6 bases had no gene match. CDR3 residues: CASSLTRDSANTGELFF. Written as DNA, the CDR3 is TGTGCCAGCAGCTTAACCCGGGACAGTGCGAACACCGGGGAGCTGTTTTTT.